This T cell receptor (beta chain) was retrieved from a study of blood T cell repertoires in COVID-19. Study in general: From T cells, B-cell-depleted T cells, or PBMCs came the material, which was cDNA or gDNA.

Authors' analysis steps: By means of reference gene primer amplification, nucleated cell counts were estimated. TCRdb's copy holds only in-frame clones and misses some; the assay was immunoSEQ multiplex PCR. That table supplies the V and J calls and clone size; D and trimming were determined from the DNA. There are around 170,000 clones in the sample; approximately 79% occur only once, and approximately 14% lies in the top ten. Germline CDR1 and CDR2: SQVTM and ANQGSEA. Germline trimming cut 7 bases from V and 1 base from J; bases unmatched to any gene: 10. CDR3 length: 15 residues. The receptor's source is a young man with active or convalescent COVID-19. The chain joins TRBV29-1 to TRBJ2-1, with 7 bases lining up with TRBD1. The sample comprised peripheral blood. This CDR3 reads CSATRPDRSYNEQFF. The CDR3 coding sequence is TGCAGCGCTACACGACCGGACAGGTCCTACAATGAGCAGTTCTTC.